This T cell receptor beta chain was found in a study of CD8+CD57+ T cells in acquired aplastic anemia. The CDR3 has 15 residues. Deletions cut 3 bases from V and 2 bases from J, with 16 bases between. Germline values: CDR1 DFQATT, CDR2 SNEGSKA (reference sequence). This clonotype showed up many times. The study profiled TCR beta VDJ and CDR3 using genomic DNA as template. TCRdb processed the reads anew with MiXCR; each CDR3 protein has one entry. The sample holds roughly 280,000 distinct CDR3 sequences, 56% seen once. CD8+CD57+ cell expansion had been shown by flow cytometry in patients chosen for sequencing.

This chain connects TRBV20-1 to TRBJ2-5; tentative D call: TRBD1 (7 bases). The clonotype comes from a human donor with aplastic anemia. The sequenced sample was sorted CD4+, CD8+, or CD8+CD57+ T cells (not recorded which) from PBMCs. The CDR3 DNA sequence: TGCAGTGCTAGCCTAGCACAGGGGACTCAAGAGACCCAGTACTTC. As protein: CSASLAQGTQETQYF.